A selection of T cell receptor beta chains follows, all from one sample in a study of cytotoxic CD8 clonotypes in ibrutinib-treated CLL. The repertoire was sequenced with immunoSEQ multiplex PCR; TCRdb's copy has only in-frame clones and lacks some. This sample has about 140,000 clones; 91% occur once, and the top ten carry under 14%. The sequencing here drew on PBMCs, taken after 12 months of ibrutinib treatment. All receptors come from a human donor with chronic lymphocytic leukemia. Both conserved end residues are part of each CDR3.

V	J	CDR3
TRBV7-3	TRBJ2-7	CASSLTAGYAYEQYF
TRBV4-1	TRBJ2-5	CASSHSEGVETQYF
TRBV14	TRBJ1-2	CASSQEPLSRSGYTF
TRBV15	TRBJ2-5	CATSREDRDGGTQYF
TRBV28	TRBJ2-1	CASSRRTVEQFF
TRBV10-1	TRBJ2-7	CASSQQGPYEQYF
TRBV7-2	TRBJ2-3	CASSLALAEGDTQYF
TRBV11-2	TRBJ2-2	CASSLRAGLFF
TRBV28	TRBJ1-5	CASSPYAFQPQHF
TRBV27	TRBJ1-4	CASSYGRGNEKLFF
TRBV27	TRBJ2-7	CASSSRQGPYEQYF
TRBV7-2	TRBJ2-6	CASSSATLHKAGANVLTF
TRBV7-3	TRBJ2-1	CASSLTAGGQYEQFF
TRBV30	TRBJ2-7	CAWALGLANEQYF
TRBV4-3	TRBJ2-7	CASSHSSGAYEQYF
TRBV11-3	TRBJ2-7	CASSSGSGSSYEQYF